This TCR beta chain appears in the sequencing data of a study of radiotherapy plus CTLA-4 blockade in lung cancer. The study's findings and limits: Some TCR clones had been derived from tumors. These clones expanded in peripheral blood after radiotherapy plus ipilimumab.

Regarding this clone: Its antigen is not known.

Those patients who had chemo-refractory metastatic non-small-cell lung cancer were given focal radiation along with CTLA-4 blockade through ipilimumab. Trimming took off 4 bases at V and 3 bases at J, with 14 bases between the two ends. The CDR3 is 15 amino acids. Germline V gene lookup returns CDR1 MNHEY and CDR2 SVGAGI. The protocol was immunoSEQ multiplex PCR, while the TCRdb copy is restricted to in-frame clones and leaves out a portion. The sample lists around 78,000 clones, roughly 79% seen once, with under 5% in the top ten. The chain uses TRBV6-5 and TRBJ2-3; weak D call: TRBD2 (6 bases). This sequence was found in a human donor with non-small cell lung cancer who had a partial response to radiotherapy plus ipilimumab. Some clones in this sample may be carry-over from other donors' samples. The source material was peripheral blood, sampled from a patient treated with radiotherapy plus ipilimumab. The chain's CDR3 is CASSLGGSLTDTQYF. In DNA, the CDR3 is TGTGCCAGCAGTTTGGGAGGCAGCCTGACAGATACGCAGTATTTT.